These T cell receptor beta chains were read from a single sample in a study of T cell changes during pregnancy in multiple sclerosis. Here immunoSEQ multiplex PCR was the method, and the copy in TCRdb shows in-frame clones only, minus some. The table includes around 74,000 clones, approximately 86% detected once. Here the sequenced sample was peripheral blood, taken before pregnancy. The receptors originated from a female donor with multiple sclerosis, enrolled in a pregnancy study. Each CDR3 is given with its conserved first and last residue. D genes are given only for firm matches. Only some rows state a clone size, as once, few, many or a class for expanded clones.

>TRBV7-2|TRBJ1-6|NA|NA
CASSLVGDPLNSPLHF
TGTGCCAGCAGCTTAGTAGGAGACCCATTAAATTCACCCCTCCACTTT
>TRBV18|TRBJ1-2|few|NA
CASSPAYRETHYGYTF
TGTGCCAGCTCACCTGCTTACAGGGAAACTCACTATGGCTACACCTTC
>TRBV14|TRBJ2-1|NA|NA
CASSHVLARYNEQFF
TGTGCCAGCAGCCATGTCCTAGCGCGTTACAATGAGCAGTTCTTC
>TRBV10-3|TRBJ1-1|once|NA
CAISVSRQDKNTEAFF
TGTGCCATCAGTGTCTCTCGCCAGGACAAAAACACTGAAGCTTTCTTT
>TRBV29-1|TRBJ2-2|NA|NA
CSVTTFTGELFF
TGCAGCGTTACGACTTTCACCGGGGAGCTGTTTTTT
>TRBV10-1|TRBJ2-2|NA|NA
CASSESGGIRTGELFF
TGCGCCAGCAGTGAGTCGGGAGGAATTCGCACCGGGGAGCTGTTTTTT
>TRBV4-3|TRBJ2-7|NA|TRBD1
CASSGTADSSYEQYF
TGCGCCAGCTCCGGGACAGCAGATTCCTCCTACGAGCAGTACTTC
>TRBV11-3|TRBJ1-2|NA|NA
CASSLEFGHYGYTF
TGTGCCAGCAGCTTAGAATTTGGGCATTACGGCTACACCTTC
>TRBV7-3|TRBJ2-3|NA|NA
CASSLTTRKGGTQYF
TGTGCCAGCAGCTTGACGACCAGAAAAGGGGGTACGCAGTATTTT
>TRBV6-5|TRBJ2-7|once|TRBD1
CASSYSGDSSYEQYF
TGTGCCAGCAGTTACTCGGGGGACAGCTCCTACGAGCAGTACTTC
>TRBV19|TRBJ1-4|NA|NA
CASGAAATNEKLFF
TGTGCCAGTGGGGCGGCAGCAACTAATGAAAAACTGTTTTTT
>TRBV7-8|TRBJ2-1|NA|TRBD1
CASSLREGAVAIPMFF
TGTGCCAGCAGCTTACGAGAGGGGGCGGTGGCAATCCCGATGTTCTTC
>TRBV7-2|TRBJ2-2|NA|TRBD2
CASSWTSGRGTGELFF
TGTGCCAGCAGCTGGACTAGCGGGAGGGGCACCGGGGAGCTGTTTTTT
>TRBV12-5|TRBJ1-1|NA|TRBD1
CASGFPLAGTGITEAFF
TGTGCTAGTGGTTTCCCGCTAGCCGGGACAGGGATCACTGAAGCTTTCTTT
>TRBV6-5|TRBJ2-7|NA|NA
CASAPGIGEQYF
TGTGCCAGCGCCCCAGGGATAGGCGAGCAGTACTTC
>TRBV6-5|TRBJ1-2|NA|TRBD1
CASSYSQGQRNYGYTF
TGTGCCAGCAGTTACTCCCAGGGACAGCGCAACTATGGCTACACCTTC
>TRBV19|TRBJ1-5|few|TRBD1
CASNQGARDQPQHF
TGTGCCAGTAATCAGGGGGCGCGGGATCAGCCCCAGCATTTT
>TRBV6-5|TRBJ2-7|NA|NA
CASSTPGHPWGEQYF
TGTGCCAGCAGTACCCCGGGACATCCTTGGGGCGAGCAGTACTTC
>TRBV6-1|TRBJ2-1|NA|TRBD2
CASSGPGLVIFEQFF
TGTGCCAGCAGTGGACCGGGACTAGTAATTTTTGAGCAGTTCTTC
>TRBV7-2|TRBJ2-7|NA|NA
CASSWRGDEQYF
TGTGCCAGCAGCTGGCGAGGCGACGAGCAGTACTTC
>TRBV7-9|TRBJ1-2|NA|NA
CASSSGTPAGYTF
TGTGCCAGCAGCTCCGGGACTCCCGCTGGCTACACCTTC
>TRBV9|TRBJ2-7|NA|NA
CASSVGQSTYEQYF
TGTGCCAGCAGCGTCGGACAGTCAACCTACGAGCAGTACTTC
>TRBV7-6|TRBJ2-3|once|TRBD1
CASSLVQGAWETDTQYF
TGTGCCAGCAGCTTAGTCCAGGGGGCCTGGGAGACAGATACGCAGTATTTT
>TRBV19|TRBJ2-1|NA|TRBD2
CATRLAGGNNEQFF
TGTGCCACCCGACTAGCGGGAGGCAACAATGAGCAGTTCTTC
>TRBV4-2|TRBJ2-6|NA|TRBD1
CASSQIGQGARGANVLTF
TGTGCCAGCAGCCAGATCGGACAGGGGGCTCGTGGGGCCAACGTCCTGACTTTC
>TRBV7-2|TRBJ1-2|NA|TRBD1
CASSAGQDSGYTF
TGTGCCAGCAGCGCGGGACAGGATTCGGGCTACACCTTC
>TRBV7-2|TRBJ1-5|NA|NA
CASSPSPGSNQPQHF
TGTGCCAGCAGCCCATCCCCAGGGAGCAATCAGCCCCAGCATTTT
>TRBV4-1|TRBJ2-7|NA|NA
CASSQDGFSGFDEQYF
TGCGCCAGCAGCCAAGATGGGTTTTCCGGGTTCGACGAGCAGTACTTC
>TRBV19|TRBJ1-2|NA|TRBD1
CASGTGTGFRYGYTF
TGTGCCAGTGGAACCGGGACAGGGTTTCGCTATGGCTACACCTTC
>TRBV5-1|TRBJ1-1|NA|NA
CASSLYRVGTEAFF
TGCGCCAGCAGCTTGTACAGGGTTGGGACTGAAGCTTTCTTT
>TRBV5-1|TRBJ1-1|NA|TRBD1
CASSLEGWGTGANTEAFF
TGCGCCAGCAGCTTGGAGGGGTGGGGCACAGGGGCGAACACTGAAGCTTTCTTT
>TRBV30|TRBJ1-2|NA|TRBD1
CAWTQRTGYGYTF
TGTGCCTGGACACAAAGGACAGGTTATGGCTACACCTTC
>TRBV5-1|TRBJ2-7|NA|NA
CASSPRVSLDYEQYF
TGCGCCAGCAGCCCCAGGGTGTCCCTAGACTACGAGCAGTACTTC
>TRBV30|TRBJ2-1|few|NA
CAWKRWPLLGEQFF
TGTGCCTGGAAGCGTTGGCCCCTCTTGGGTGAGCAGTTCTTC
>TRBV19|TRBJ1-5|NA|TRBD1
CATRDREGLPQHF
TGTGCAACACGGGACAGGGAAGGTTTGCCCCAGCATTTT
>TRBV6-5|TRBJ1-2|NA|TRBD1
CASSYVQGDNYGYTF
TGTGCCAGCAGTTACGTACAGGGGGATAACTATGGCTACACCTTC
>TRBV5-4|TRBJ2-3|NA|NA
CASSHASARRDTQYF
TGTGCCAGCAGTCATGCTAGCGCCAGGAGAGATACGCAGTATTTT
>TRBV9|TRBJ1-5|NA|NA
CASSVGDNQPQHF
TGTGCCAGCAGCGTAGGAGATAATCAGCCCCAGCATTTT
>TRBV10-1|TRBJ1-1|NA|NA
CASSEAGRKNTEAFF
TGCGCCAGCAGTGAAGCGGGCCGAAAGAACACTGAAGCTTTCTTT
>TRBV6-4|TRBJ1-1|NA|TRBD1
CASRAGQGEAFF
TGTGCCAGCAGGGCCGGACAGGGTGAAGCTTTCTTT
>TRBV27|TRBJ2-2|once|NA
CASSLSIIGYFDRQGTGELFF
TGTGCCAGCAGTTTATCGATAATTGGGTATTTTGACAGGCAGGGCACCGGGGAGCTGTTTTTT